This section outlines one T cell receptor beta chain sequence together with its context. At one end, the junction sequence differs from germline, possibly due to a read error. The source of the sample is a study of low-dose radiotherapy and immunotherapy resistance in tumors. Study information: Patients received 300 mg of oral aspirin each day across four cycles, commencing on cycle 1 day 1.

First-strand cDNA used TRAV- and TRBV-specific primers, covering alpha and beta chains. PCR amplification of the TCRs was performed with Phusion for 20 PCR cycles, and it relied on a constant-region primer together with a V-primer adapter. Each CDR3 protein is one row after TCRdb ran MiXCR on the reads. The table has tens of thousands of distinct CDR3 sequences, more than 25% seen once. The time point was: before trial treatment. CDR1 is KGHSH, CDR2 LQKENI, per germline. This CDR3 region has 14 residues. Sequencing was performed on PBMCs, taken before treatment. The chain recombines TRBV18 with TRBJ2-3; 13 bases agree with TRBD2. This TCR was sampled from a male donor with rectosigmoid adenocarcinoma. The CDR3 DNA is TGTGCCGGCTCGCGGACTAGCGGGAGCGATACGCAATATTTT. Protein product: CAGSRTSGSDTQYF.